Listed here is a single T cell receptor (beta chain). Germline V CDR1 and CDR2: LGHDT, YNNKEL (reference sequence). The CDR3 contains 14 residues. Trimming took 4 bases from V and 6 from J; bases not matched to a gene: 7. The data were taken from a study of blood T cell repertoires in COVID-19. Study overall: The United States, Italy and Spain supplied acute and convalescent COVID-19 samples. PBMCs, B-cell-depleted T cells, or T cells were the source of the cDNA or gDNA that made up the material.

Study processing details: Estimates of nucleated cell counts were drawn from the amplification of reference gene primers. The table came from immunoSEQ multiplex PCR; TCRdb's copy has only in-frame clones and leaves some out. V and J calls plus clone size are reproduced from that table; the DNA served to infer D and trimming. Of a few hundred thousand clones in the sample, around 84% were seen once. Material: peripheral blood. The chain couples TRBV3-1 (or the pseudogene TRBV3-2) to TRBJ1-1, with 8 nucleotides matching TRBD1. This clonotype originated in a woman between 40 and 50 years old who had recovered from COVID-19. The CDR3 protein is CASSRQGATPEAFF. CDR3 coding DNA: TGTGCCAGCAGCCGGCAGGGGGCCACCCCTGAAGCTTTCTTT.